The clone carrying this TCR beta chain was counted once. These data are taken from a study of shared clonotypes between healthy human individuals. For every subset, genomic DNA was evenly distributed across several immunoSEQ plates. Using immunoSEQ multiplex PCR, the repertoire was profiled, and TCRdb retains in-frame clones only, with some absent. The sample has about 470,000 clones; around 79% are singletons. From germline, CDR1 is SGHRS and CDR2 YFSETQ. With 2 bases removed from V and 8 bases from J, the gap between germline ends came to 11 bases. This CDR3 has 13 residues. Sequencing used PBMCs. The sequence derives from a woman aged 40 to 49 in good health. Some clones in this sample may be carry-over from other donors' samples. The chain carries TRBV5-1 and TRBJ2-1; tentatively, D is TRBD1 or TRBD2 (6 bases each). In DNA, the CDR3 is TGCGCCAGCAGCTTCTTGGGGGGCCATGAGCAGTTCTTC. As protein: CASSFLGGHEQFF.